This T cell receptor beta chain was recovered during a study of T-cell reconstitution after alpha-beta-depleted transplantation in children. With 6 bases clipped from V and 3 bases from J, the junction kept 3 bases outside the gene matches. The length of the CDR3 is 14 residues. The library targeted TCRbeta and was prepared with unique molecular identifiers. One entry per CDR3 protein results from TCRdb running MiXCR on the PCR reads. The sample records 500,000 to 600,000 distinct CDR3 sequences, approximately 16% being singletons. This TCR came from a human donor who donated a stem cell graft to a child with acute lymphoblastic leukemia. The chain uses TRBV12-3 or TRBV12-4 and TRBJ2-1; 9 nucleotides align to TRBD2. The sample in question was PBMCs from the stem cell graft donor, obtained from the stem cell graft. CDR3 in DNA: TGTGCCAGCAGCTCTAGCGGGGACTACAATGAGCAGTTCTTC. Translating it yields CASSSSGDYNEQFF.